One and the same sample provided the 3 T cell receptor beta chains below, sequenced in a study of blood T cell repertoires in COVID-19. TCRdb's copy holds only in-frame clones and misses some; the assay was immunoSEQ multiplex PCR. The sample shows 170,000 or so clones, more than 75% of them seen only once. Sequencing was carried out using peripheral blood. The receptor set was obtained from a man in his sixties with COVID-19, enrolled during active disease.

The CDR3 DNA reads TGTGCCAGCAGTCTGAGCCTGGGACAGGGGGGAGGCTACACCTTC. Translating it yields CASSLSLGQGGGYTF. The chain links TRBV27 to TRBJ1-2, with 11 bases fitting TRBD1. CDR1 MNHEY and CDR2 SMNVEV come from the germline V gene (reference sequence). The CDR3 length is 15 residues. J gave up 8 bases and V 5 bases, and 10 bases lay outside the gene matches.

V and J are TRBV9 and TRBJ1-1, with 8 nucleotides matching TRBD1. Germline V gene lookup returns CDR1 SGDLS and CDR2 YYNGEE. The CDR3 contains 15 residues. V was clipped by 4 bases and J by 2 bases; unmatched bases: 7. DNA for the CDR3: TGTGCCAGCAGCCCGACAGGACAGGGCAACACTGAAGCTTTCTTT. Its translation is CASSPTGQGNTEAFF. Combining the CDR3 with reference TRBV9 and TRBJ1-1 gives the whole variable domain DSGVTQTPKHLITATGQRVTLRCSPRSGDLSVYWYQQSLDQGLQFLIQYYNGEERAKGNILERFSAQQFPDLHSELNLSSLELGDSALYFCASSPTGQGNTEAFFGQGTRLTVV.

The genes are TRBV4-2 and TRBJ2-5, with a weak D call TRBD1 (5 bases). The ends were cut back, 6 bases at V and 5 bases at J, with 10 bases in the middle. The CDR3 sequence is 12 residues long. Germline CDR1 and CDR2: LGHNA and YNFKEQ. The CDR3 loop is CASSYKGETQYF. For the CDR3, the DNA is TGTGCCAGCAGTTATAAGGGGGAGACCCAGTACTTC.